This is a list of T cell receptor beta chains from one sample in a study of blood T cell repertoires in COVID-19. Libraries were prepared by immunoSEQ multiplex PCR; TCRdb keeps only in-frame clonotypes and omits some of them. This table has around 220,000 clones, 88% appearing once. The sequencing input was PBMCs or T cells enriched from blood (not recorded which). The receptors shown here come from a woman aged 45-59 years with acute COVID-19. The CDR3 runs from the conserved cysteine through the conserved F or W. The D gene is left open where the match is weak.

D gene	V gene	J gene	CDR3 protein
TRBD1	TRBV29-1	TRBJ1-5	CSVGGQPNQPQHF
NA	TRBV28	TRBJ1-5	CASSFYSGLSQPQHF
NA	TRBV6-6	TRBJ2-5	CASRLTGTPGETQYF
NA	TRBV6-1	TRBJ2-1	CASSDAGNEQFF
NA	TRBV5-6	TRBJ2-7	CASSPVAAHEQYF
NA	TRBV28	TRBJ1-1	CASSFSTEAFF
TRBD1	TRBV6-5	TRBJ2-7	CASSSDRGPSYEQYF
NA	TRBV7-3	TRBJ2-3	CASSSDGGRDTQYF
TRBD1	TRBV18	TRBJ1-5	CASSPSGGGQPQHF
TRBD1	TRBV6-5	TRBJ1-2	CASRQGAYGYTF
TRBD1	TRBV28	TRBJ1-2	CASSPGDRGRYGYTF
TRBD1	TRBV23-1	TRBJ1-2	CASSQSQGACCTF
TRBD1	TRBV11-3	TRBJ1-1	CASSLGGTENTEAFF
TRBD2	TRBV7-8	TRBJ2-3	CASSLGGLAGVTDTQYF
NA	TRBV7-2	TRBJ2-7	CASSFHHGSGYIYEQYF
NA	TRBV7-8	TRBJ2-1	CASSSHRVAQTMAIEQFF
TRBD2	TRBV3-1/TRBV3-2	TRBJ2-1	CASSSRTSGRGNEQFF
NA	TRBV6-5	TRBJ1-1	CASSSLRGLGTEAFF
TRBD1	TRBV28	TRBJ1-5	CASSLHRGAGNQPQHF
NA	TRBV28	TRBJ2-1	CASSSAGMEEVEQFF
TRBD1	TRBV5-1	TRBJ2-3	CASSSWLQGADTQYF
NA	TRBV7-5	TRBJ2-7	CVRPREPPYEQYF
NA	TRBV9	TRBJ2-1	CASSPDSGNYNEQFF
TRBD1	TRBV7-9	TRBJ1-1	CASSRTGGRGTEAFF
NA	TRBV7-3	TRBJ2-2	CASSRDTAGELFF
TRBD1	TRBV28	TRBJ1-1	CASSLSGQGIGMNTEAFF
NA	TRBV10-1	TRBJ1-1	CASSPGPSEAFF
NA	TRBV28	TRBJ1-1	CASSLYPTGSNTEAFF
NA	TRBV7-2	TRBJ2-5	CASSLAYRQTQYF
TRBD2	TRBV7-3	TRBJ2-2	CASSSPSGSIAGELFF
TRBD1	TRBV27	TRBJ2-1	CASSWTGSSYNEQFF
NA	TRBV7-9	TRBJ1-5	CASSLAGGSNQPQHF
TRBD2	TRBV5-1	TRBJ2-2	CASSSGLAGGLTGELFF
NA	TRBV2	TRBJ1-5	CASSEGGTGNQPQHF
TRBD1	TRBV19	TRBJ2-7	CASSPRTGQDHSYEQYF
TRBD1	TRBV4-1	TRBJ1-5	CASSHLGQGEDQPQHF
TRBD1	TRBV3-1/TRBV3-2	TRBJ2-2	CASSLTGYAGELFF
TRBD2	TRBV6-4	TRBJ2-3	CASSAVAGVTDTQYF
TRBD1	TRBV18	TRBJ2-7	CASSSTPGQGSYEQYF
TRBD2	TRBV6-2/TRBV6-3	TRBJ2-5	CASSLRAGGAAKSGTQYF
NA	TRBV25-1	TRBJ1-1	CASRGSASGAFF
NA	TRBV28	TRBJ2-7	CASRLRGAKNEQYF
NA	TRBV4-3	TRBJ2-2	CASSPEGAGELFF
TRBD2	TRBV13	TRBJ2-1	CASSYKQQGGYEQFF
NA	TRBV13	TRBJ2-1	CASSLGSDRLNEQFF
NA	TRBV28	TRBJ1-2	CASSLLDTTKFYGYTF
TRBD1	TRBV4-1	TRBJ1-5	CASSQGDRENQPQHF
NA	TRBV6-4	TRBJ1-3	CASSDSSVRSGNTIYF
NA	TRBV30	TRBJ1-6	CAWSFMTGRNSPLHF
TRBD1	TRBV18	TRBJ2-1	CASSGQQSSYNEQFF
NA	TRBV2	TRBJ2-6	CASSRLQVLRANVLTF
TRBD2	TRBV5-6	TRBJ2-1	CASSFLAGSPREQFF
TRBD2	TRBV28	TRBJ2-7	CASSLLSYGTSGYEQYF
NA	TRBV19	TRBJ2-6	CASSIFSSGANVLTF
TRBD1	TRBV10-3	TRBJ1-1	CAISESRDRKEAFF
NA	TRBV29-1	TRBJ2-1	CSVEDLALGEQFF
NA	TRBV5-6	TRBJ1-5	CASSPGTSSGQPQHF